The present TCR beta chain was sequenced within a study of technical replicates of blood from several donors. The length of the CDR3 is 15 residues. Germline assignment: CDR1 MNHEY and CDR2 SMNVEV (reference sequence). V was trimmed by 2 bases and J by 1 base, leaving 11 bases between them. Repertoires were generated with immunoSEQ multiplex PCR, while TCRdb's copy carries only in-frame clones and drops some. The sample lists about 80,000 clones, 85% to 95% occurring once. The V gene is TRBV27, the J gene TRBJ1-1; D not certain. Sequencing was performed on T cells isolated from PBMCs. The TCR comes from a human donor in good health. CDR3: CASSLHPTGNTEAFF. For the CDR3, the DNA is TGTGCCAGCAGTTTACACCCAACGGGGAACACTGAAGCTTTCTTT.